A selection of T cell receptor beta chains follows, all from one sample in a study of neurological immune-mediated disorders. MiXCR was run by TCRdb on the 5' RACE reads, yielding one entry per CDR3 protein. Here the sample spans roughly 59,000 distinct CDR3 sequences, more than 4.5% being singletons. The material sequenced was PBMCs. Source of these receptors: a human donor with multiple sclerosis. The donor label of this sample is uncertain. Both conserved end residues are part of each CDR3. The D gene is left open where the match is weak. Expanded clones get a size class; other rows say once, few or many, or leave the size out.

TRBV5-1,-,many,TRBJ1-5,TGCGCCAGCAGCTTGGATTTCCTAAGTCAGCCCCAGCATTTT,CASSLDFLSQPQHF
TRBV29-1,-,-,TRBJ2-7,TGCAGCGTTGAATCGGGGTACGAGCAGTACTTC,CSVESGYEQYF
TRBV19,-,few,TRBJ2-7,TGTGCCAGTAGTTTTACTTTAGGGCTCGACGAGCAGTACTTC,CASSFTLGLDEQYF
TRBV20-1,-,many,TRBJ2-3,TGCAGTGCTACCCTACGATTGGAAGCGACAGATACGCAGTATTTT,CSATLRLEATDTQYF
TRBV29-1,-,many,TRBJ2-1,TGCAGCGTTGAAGATCTAATCGCGGGGCAGTTCTTC,CSVEDLIAGQFF
TRBV5-1,TRBD1,many,TRBJ1-6,TGCGCCAGCAGCTTTGGGGACAGTAATTCACCCCTCCACTTT,CASSFGDSNSPLHF
TRBV20-1,-,many,TRBJ2-2,TGCAGTGCTAGAGACCTCCAGCTCACCGGGGAGCTGTTTTTT,CSARDLQLTGELFF
TRBV5-1,-,many,TRBJ2-3,TGCGCCAGCAGCCCTCGCCCGGGGCCGGATACGCAGTATTTT,CASSPRPGPDTQYF
TRBV20-1,TRBD1,many,TRBJ1-5,TGCAGTGCTAAACAGGGGGTGGGTGGTCAGCCCCAGCATTTT,CSAKQGVGGQPQHF
TRBV11-2,-,-,TRBJ2-5,TGTGCCAGCAGCTACTTTGGGGGGGCTAGCGATCAAGAGACCCAGTACTTC,CASSYFGGASDQETQYF
TRBV5-1,TRBD1,many,TRBJ1-1,TGCGCCAGCAGCTTGGGCGGACAGGGGAACACTGAAGCTTTCTTT,CASSLGGQGNTEAFF
TRBV29-1,-,many,TRBJ2-4,TGCAGCGTTGAAGGCATAGCCAAAAACATTCAGTACTTC,CSVEGIAKNIQYF
TRBV5-1,-,many,TRBJ2-2,TGCGCCAGCAGCCCGGACGTCACCGGGGAGCTGTTTTTT,CASSPDVTGELFF
TRBV7-9,-,many,TRBJ2-7,TGTGCCAGCAGCTTAGGGATTTCCTACGAGCAGTACTTC,CASSLGISYEQYF
TRBV2,-,many,TRBJ1-2,TGTGCCAGCAGTGAAATGGGTTCGTATGGCTACACCTTC,CASSEMGSYGYTF
TRBV5-1,TRBD1,many,TRBJ1-1,TGCGCCAGCAGCCGACAGGGAACAGGGGGCACTGAAGCTTTCTTT,CASSRQGTGGTEAFF
TRBV27,-,many,TRBJ2-7,TGTGCCAGCAGTTTATATGCCGACCCCTACGAGCAGTACTTC,CASSLYADPYEQYF
TRBV9,-,many,TRBJ1-5,TGTGCCAGCAGCGTAGGAGGGTATAGCAATCAGCCCCAGCATTTT,CASSVGGYSNQPQHF
TRBV20-1,-,many,TRBJ1-1,TGCAGTGCTAGTAGCGGGGGAGCGAACACTGAAGCTTTCTTT,CSASSGGANTEAFF
TRBV20-1,-,many,TRBJ2-7,TGCAGTGCTAGCCCTAGGCAGGGGATCACCTACGAGCAGTACTTC,CSASPRQGITYEQYF
TRBV29-1,-,many,TRBJ1-5,TGCAGCGTTGCCCTAGGGCAGGCCCCGGGGCCCCAGCATTTT,CSVALGQAPGPQHF
TRBV20-1,-,many,TRBJ2-3,TGCAGTGCTAGAGTCCCAACCCGCGATACGCAGTATTTT,CSARVPTRDTQYF
TRBV15,-,many,TRBJ2-1,TGTGCCACCAGCAATAGGCGGGTTCAGGAGCAGTTCTTC,CATSNRRVQEQFF
TRBV12-3/TRBV12-4,-,many,TRBJ1-2,TGTGCCAGCAGTCGCTCCGGGACCATTGGCTACACCTTC,CASSRSGTIGYTF
TRBV20-1,-,-,TRBJ1-2,TGCAGTGCTAGAGATCTACGGGTGGGGAATGGCTACACCTTC,CSARDLRVGNGYTF
TRBV3-1,-,many,TRBJ1-3,TGTGCCAGCAGCCAAAGTTTAGTCTCTGGAAACACCATATATTTT,CASSQSLVSGNTIYF
TRBV21-1,-,many,TRBJ2-3,TGTGCCAGCAGCAAAGCGCGAGGGGGGCGAACAGATACGCAGTATTTT,CASSKARGGRTDTQYF
TRBV3-1,-,many,TRBJ2-7,TGTGCCAGCAGCCCCTTCCAGAGGGAGCAGTACTTC,CASSPFQREQYF
TRBV7-9,-,many,TRBJ1-1,TGTGCCAGCAGGCACCGAGGGGTCCCTGAAGCTTTCTTT,CASRHRGVPEAFF
TRBV15,-,medium-sized,TRBJ1-6,TGTGCCACCAGCAAGACCGACGCCTATAATTCACCCCTCCACTTT,CATSKTDAYNSPLHF
TRBV3-1,-,many,TRBJ1-2,TGTGCCAGCAGCGTAAGGAAGGGATCTAACTATGGCTACACCTTC,CASSVRKGSNYGYTF
TRBV11-2,TRBD1,many,TRBJ1-2,TGTGCCAACAGAAACCGACAGGGGAGACATGGCTACACCTTC,CANRNRQGRHGYTF
TRBV7-9,-,many,TRBJ2-1,TGTGCCAGCAGCCCCCGAACCGGTGGCGATGAGCAGTTCTTC,CASSPRTGGDEQFF
TRBV20-1,TRBD2,many,TRBJ2-7,TGCAGTGCTAGATCAGGGTCGGGCCCGGGGGGTTACGAGCAGTACTTC,CSARSGSGPGGYEQYF
TRBV7-2,-,many,TRBJ1-1,TGTGCCAGCAGCTGGGGGGGACGAGCGACTGAAGCTTTCTTT,CASSWGGRATEAFF
TRBV20-1,-,many,TRBJ2-1,TGCAGTGTTCAGAGTCGAGGGGGGGGGCCTAGCTCCTACAATGAGCAGTTCTTC,CSVQSRGGGPSSYNEQFF
TRBV5-1,-,many,TRBJ1-1,TGCGCCAGCAGCTCGACAGGAACTGTTGAAGCTTTCTTT,CASSSTGTVEAFF
TRBV11-3,TRBD2,many,TRBJ2-1,TGTGCCAGCAGCCGATGGGGGACTAGCTACAATGAGCAGTTCTTC,CASSRWGTSYNEQFF
TRBV5-1,TRBD2,many,TRBJ2-1,TGCGCCAGCAGCTTGGCGGGGCGGGGGGACAATGAGCAGTTCTTC,CASSLAGRGDNEQFF
TRBV5-1,-,many,TRBJ2-5,TGCGCCAGCGGTAGAGCAGACAGCCAAGAGACCCAGTACTTC,CASGRADSQETQYF
TRBV7-2,TRBD2,many,TRBJ2-7,TGTGCCAGCAGCAGATTAGGACTAGAGGGCGAGCAGTACTTC,CASSRLGLEGEQYF
TRBV15,-,many,TRBJ1-3,TGTGCCACCAGCAGAGATATCGCAACCTCTGGAAACACCATATATTTT,CATSRDIATSGNTIYF
TRBV20-1,-,many,TRBJ1-3,TGCAGTGCTAGAGATCCTAAAGGTTCTGGAAACACCATATATTTT,CSARDPKGSGNTIYF
TRBV5-1,-,many,TRBJ1-1,TGCGCCAGCAGGGGCCAAGCGGGGAACACTGAAGCTTTCTTT,CASRGQAGNTEAFF
TRBV29-1,-,many,TRBJ1-5,TGCAGCGTTAAGGACGCCAGCAATCAGCCCCAGCATTTT,CSVKDASNQPQHF
TRBV7-2,-,many,TRBJ2-1,TGTGCCAGCAGCTACGACTACAATGAGCAGTTCTTC,CASSYDYNEQFF
TRBV11-2,TRBD1,many,TRBJ1-6,TGTGCCAGCAGCCCAGACAGGGGGAATTCACCCCTCCACTTT,CASSPDRGNSPLHF
TRBV18,-,many,TRBJ2-3,TGTGCCAGCTCACCAACACAGGTGACCACAGATACGCAGTATTTT,CASSPTQVTTDTQYF
TRBV5-1,-,many,TRBJ2-2,TGCGCCAGCAAAAGGGATTTGACCGGGGAGCTGTTTTTT,CASKRDLTGELFF
TRBV7-6,-,few,TRBJ1-1,TGTGCCAGCAGCCGTAGAGGGGTTACTGAAGCTTTCTTT,CASSRRGVTEAFF
TRBV20-1,TRBD1,many,TRBJ2-1,TGCAGTGCTAGCAGAGGACAGGGTGGTTACAATGAGCAGTTCTTC,CSASRGQGGYNEQFF
TRBV5-1,-,few,TRBJ2-3,TGCGCCAGCAGCTTGGCTGGGGTGGGAGATACGCAGTATTTT,CASSLAGVGDTQYF
TRBV20-1,-,many,TRBJ2-4,TGCAGTGCCAGACGTACAGGGAGTCTTGGCAAAAACATTCAGTACTTC,CSARRTGSLGKNIQYF
TRBV20-1,-,many,TRBJ2-3,TGCAGTGCGATGACTAGTTTCACCCCAGATACGCAGTATTTT,CSAMTSFTPDTQYF
TRBV5-1,-,many,TRBJ1-2,TGCGCCAGCAGTTATCAGGGTGGTAACAACTATGGCTACACCTTC,CASSYQGGNNYGYTF
TRBV5-6,TRBD1,medium-sized,TRBJ2-5,TGTGCCAGCAGCACCGTCACAGGGGATCAAGAGACCCAGTACTTC,CASSTVTGDQETQYF
TRBV29-1,-,many,TRBJ1-1,TGCAGCGTTTCACGGGGGGCATCTGAAAAAGCTTTCTTT,CSVSRGASEKAFF
TRBV5-5,-,many,TRBJ2-1,TGTGCCAGCAGCTTGGTAGTGGGTACGGGGGAGCAGTTCTTC,CASSLVVGTGEQFF
TRBV20-1,TRBD1,many,TRBJ2-7,TGCAGTGCTCTCCGGGACAGCTACGAGCAGTACTTC,CSALRDSYEQYF
TRBV18,-,many,TRBJ2-3,TGTGCCAGCTCACAGGGCAGGAACACAGATACGCAGTATTTT,CASSQGRNTDTQYF